These T cell receptor beta chains were read from a single sample in a study of human T cells and chemical hapten exposure. TCRdb re-called the RACE reads through MiXCR, storing one row per CDR3 protein. The sample holds around 42,000 distinct CDR3 sequences; 9.5% to 10% are singletons and the top ten take 11% to 15%. The input for sequencing was whole blood, taken in connection with sensitization to the hapten diphenylcyclopropenone (DPC). These TCRs come from a woman aged 25 to 39 with alopecia areata. Some clones in this sample may be carry-over from other donors' samples. Each CDR3 is given with its conserved first and last residue. The D gene is left open where the match is weak. Clone size is not always given. Where it is, it says once, few, many or a class for expanded clones.

clone_size | d_call | j_call | cdr3_length | v_call | cdr3_aa | cdr3_nt
few | - | TRBJ2-2 | 14 | TRBV5-1 | CASSLTSATGELFF | TGCGCCAGCAGCTTGACGTCCGCTACCGGGGAGCTGTTTTTT
few | - | TRBJ1-6 | 15 | TRBV7-9 | CASSSTDLLGSPLHF | TGTGCCAGCAGCTCTACAGACCTCCTCGGTTCACCCCTCCACTTT
- | - | TRBJ2-1 | 14 | TRBV5-1 | CASSLVMGNNEQFF | TGCGCCAGCAGCTTGGTTATGGGTAACAATGAGCAGTTCTTC
few | - | TRBJ1-2 | 13 | TRBV29-1 | CSVESDIDYGYTF | TGCAGCGTTGAATCGGACATCGACTATGGCTACACCTTC
- | - | TRBJ2-3 | 14 | TRBV5-1 | CASIEGGHTDTQYF | TGCGCCAGCATCGAGGGAGGCCACACAGATACGCAGTATTTT
many | - | TRBJ1-4 | 13 | TRBV28 | CASSLPGDEKLFF | TGTGCCAGCAGTCTCCCTGGGGATGAAAAACTGTTTTTT
few | - | TRBJ1-6 | 14 | TRBV5-1 | CASSLTGNNSPLHF | TGCGCCAGCAGCTTGACAGGGAATAATTCACCCCTCCACTTT
- | - | TRBJ1-1 | 14 | TRBV12-3/TRBV12-4 | CVSSFSRSNTEAFF | TGTGTCAGCAGTTTTTCCCGGTCGAACACTGAAGCTTTCTTT
few | - | TRBJ2-1 | 15 | TRBV6-5 | CASSPLGGSYNEQFF | TGTGCCAGCAGTCCTCTAGGGGGCTCCTACAATGAGCAGTTCTTC
few | TRBD1 | TRBJ1-5 | 15 | TRBV2 | CASRPDRGSNQPQHF | TGTGCCAGCAGGCCGGACAGGGGTAGCAATCAGCCCCAGCATTTT
few | TRBD1 | TRBJ1-2 | 16 | TRBV4-1 | CASSQDRDRGNYGYTF | TGCGCCAGCAGCCAAGATCGAGACAGGGGTAACTATGGCTACACCTTC
few | - | TRBJ1-1 | 15 | TRBV12-3/TRBV12-4 | CASSQPGQMNTEAFF | TGTGCCAGCAGCCAACCGGGACAAATGAACACTGAAGCTTTCTTT
- | - | TRBJ2-5 | 15 | TRBV11-2 | CASSLGLTNQETQYF | TGTGCCAGCAGCTTAGGCCTGACAAATCAAGAGACCCAGTACTTC
few | - | TRBJ1-6 | 15 | TRBV6-2/TRBV6-3 | CASSFPGERNSPLHF | TGTGCCAGCAGTTTCCCGGGGGAAAGGAATTCACCCCTCCACTTT
- | TRBD2 | TRBJ2-5 | 16 | TRBV5-5 | CASSIGLAGAEKTQYF | TGTGCCAGCAGCATAGGACTAGCGGGGGCCGAAAAGACCCAGTACTTC
few | TRBD2 | TRBJ2-1 | 16 | TRBV2 | CASTRTSGGIYNEQFF | TGTGCCAGCACCAGGACTAGCGGGGGAATCTACAATGAGCAGTTCTTC
few | TRBD1 | TRBJ1-6 | 15 | TRBV6-1 | CASSEVGTENSPLHF | TGTGCCAGCAGTGAAGTAGGGACAGAGAATTCACCCCTCCACTTT
- | - | TRBJ2-3 | 15 | TRBV6-6 | CASRRSGLKGDTQYF | TGTGCCAGCAGACGATCGGGACTTAAAGGAGATACGCAGTATTTT
many | - | TRBJ1-2 | 15 | TRBV30 | CAWSFRTATNYGYTF | TGTGCCTGGAGTTTTAGGACAGCAACTAACTATGGCTACACCTTC
few | TRBD1 | TRBJ1-4 | 15 | TRBV6-2/TRBV6-3 | CASRSTGATNEKLFF | TGTGCCAGCAGATCGACAGGGGCCACTAATGAAAAACTGTTTTTT
many | TRBD1 | TRBJ2-2 | 16 | TRBV11-2 | CASSPDRGRRYGELFF | TGTGCCAGCAGCCCAGACAGGGGGCGGCGATACGGGGAGCTGTTTTTT
many | - | TRBJ1-4 | 13 | TRBV4-1 | CASSQGSNEKLFF | TGCGCCAGCAGCCAAGGGTCCAATGAAAAACTGTTTTTT
few | TRBD1 | TRBJ2-7 | 15 | TRBV6-2/TRBV6-3 | CASSRTGAVVYEQYF | TGTGCCAGCTCACGGACAGGGGCGGTTGTCTACGAGCAGTACTTC
many | TRBD1 | TRBJ2-1 | 16 | TRBV7-2 | CASSLAPGQGFNEQFF | TGTGCCAGCAGCTTAGCCCCGGGACAGGGGTTCAATGAGCAGTTCTTC